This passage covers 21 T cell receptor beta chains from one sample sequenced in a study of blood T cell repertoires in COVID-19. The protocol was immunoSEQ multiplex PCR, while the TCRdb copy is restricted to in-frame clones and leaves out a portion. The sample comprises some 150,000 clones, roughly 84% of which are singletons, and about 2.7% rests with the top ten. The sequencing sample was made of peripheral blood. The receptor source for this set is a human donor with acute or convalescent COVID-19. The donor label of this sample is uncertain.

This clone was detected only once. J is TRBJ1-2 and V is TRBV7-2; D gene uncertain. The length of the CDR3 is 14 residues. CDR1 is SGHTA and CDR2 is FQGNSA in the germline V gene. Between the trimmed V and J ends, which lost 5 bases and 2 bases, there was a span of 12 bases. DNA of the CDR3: TGTGCCAGCAGCGTTGGCGGGTCGAACTATGGCTACACCTTC. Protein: CASSVGGSNYGYTF.

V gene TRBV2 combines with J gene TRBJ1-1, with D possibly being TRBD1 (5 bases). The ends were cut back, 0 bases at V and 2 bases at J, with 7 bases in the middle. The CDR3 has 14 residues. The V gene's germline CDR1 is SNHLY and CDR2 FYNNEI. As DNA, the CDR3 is TGTGCCAGCAGTGAAGCGCGGGGCAACACTGAAGCTTTCTTT. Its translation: CASSEARGNTEAFF. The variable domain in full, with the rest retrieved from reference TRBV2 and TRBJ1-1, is EPEVTQTPSHQVTQMGQEVILRCVPISNHLYFYWYRQILGQKVEFLVSFYNNEISEKSEIFDDQFSVERPDGSNFTLKIRSTKLEDSAMYFCASSEARGNTEAFFGQGTRLTVV.

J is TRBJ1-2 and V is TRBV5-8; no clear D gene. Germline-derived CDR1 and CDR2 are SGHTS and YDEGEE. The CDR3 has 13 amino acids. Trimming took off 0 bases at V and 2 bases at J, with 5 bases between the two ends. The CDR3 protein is CASSLGRNYGYTF. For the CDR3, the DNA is TGTGCCAGCAGCTTGGGGAGAAACTATGGCTACACCTTC. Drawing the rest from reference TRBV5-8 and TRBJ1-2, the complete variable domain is EAGVTQSPTHLIKTRGQQATLRCSPISGHTSVYWYQQALGLGLQFLLWYDEGEERNRGNFPPRFSGRQFPNYSSELNVNALELEDSALYLCASSLGRNYGYTFGSGTRLTVV.

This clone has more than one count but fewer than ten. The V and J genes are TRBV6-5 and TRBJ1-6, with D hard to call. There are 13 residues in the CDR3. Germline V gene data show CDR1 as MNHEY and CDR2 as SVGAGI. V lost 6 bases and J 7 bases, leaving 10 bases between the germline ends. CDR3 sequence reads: CASRPSSNSPLHF. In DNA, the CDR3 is TGTGCCAGCAGGCCCTCGAGCAATTCACCCCTCCACTTT.

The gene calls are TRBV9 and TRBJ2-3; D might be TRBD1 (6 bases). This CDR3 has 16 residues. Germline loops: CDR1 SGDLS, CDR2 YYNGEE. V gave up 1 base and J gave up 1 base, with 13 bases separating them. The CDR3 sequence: CASSVLGGLGTDTQYF. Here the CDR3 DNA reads TGTGCCAGCAGCGTACTAGGGGGATTGGGCACAGATACGCAGTATTTT.

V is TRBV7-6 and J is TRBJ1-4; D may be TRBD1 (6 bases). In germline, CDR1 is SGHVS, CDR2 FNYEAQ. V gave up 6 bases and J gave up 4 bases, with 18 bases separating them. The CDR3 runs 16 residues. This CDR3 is CASRPNRDGVNEKLFF. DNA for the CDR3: TGTGCCAGCAGGCCCAACAGGGACGGGGTTAATGAAAAACTGTTTTTT.

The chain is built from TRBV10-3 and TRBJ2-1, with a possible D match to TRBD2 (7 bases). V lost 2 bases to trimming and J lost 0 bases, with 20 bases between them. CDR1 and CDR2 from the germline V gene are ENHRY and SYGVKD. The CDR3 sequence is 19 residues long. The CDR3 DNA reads TGTGCCATCAGTGAGATGGGGCGGGGGCCCCCGAGCTCCTACAATGAGCAGTTCTTC. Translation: CAISEMGRGPPSSYNEQFF.

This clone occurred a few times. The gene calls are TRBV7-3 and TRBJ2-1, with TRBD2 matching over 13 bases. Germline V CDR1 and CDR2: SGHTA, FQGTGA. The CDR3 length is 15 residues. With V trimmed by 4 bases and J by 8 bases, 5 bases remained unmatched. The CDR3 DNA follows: TGTGCCAGCAGCTCGACTAGCGGGAGGTCCGATGAGCAGTTCTTC. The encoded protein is CASSSTSGRSDEQFF.

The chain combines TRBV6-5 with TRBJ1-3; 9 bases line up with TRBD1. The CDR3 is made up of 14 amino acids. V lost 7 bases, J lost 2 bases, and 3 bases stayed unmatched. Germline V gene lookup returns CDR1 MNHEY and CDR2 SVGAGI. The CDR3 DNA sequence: TGTGCCAGCACCCGACAGGGGGCTGGAAACACCATATATTTT. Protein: CASTRQGAGNTIYF.

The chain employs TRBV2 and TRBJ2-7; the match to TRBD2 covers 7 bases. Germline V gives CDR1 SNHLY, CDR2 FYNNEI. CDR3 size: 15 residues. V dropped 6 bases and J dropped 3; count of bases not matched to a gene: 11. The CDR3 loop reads CASRFLAEPHYEQYF. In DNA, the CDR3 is TGTGCCAGCAGATTTCTAGCGGAACCTCACTACGAGCAGTACTTC. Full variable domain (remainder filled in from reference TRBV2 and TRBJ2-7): EPEVTQTPSHQVTQMGQEVILRCVPISNHLYFYWYRQILGQKVEFLVSFYNNEISEKSEIFDDQFSVERPDGSNFTLKIRSTKLEDSAMYFCASRFLAEPHYEQYFGPGTRLTVT.

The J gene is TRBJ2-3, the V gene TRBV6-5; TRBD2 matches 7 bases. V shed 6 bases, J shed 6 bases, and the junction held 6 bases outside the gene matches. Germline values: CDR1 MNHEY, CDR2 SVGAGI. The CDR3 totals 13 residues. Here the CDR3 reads CASRLAAADTQYF. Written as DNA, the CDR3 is TGTGCCAGCAGGCTAGCGGCCGCGGATACGCAGTATTTT.

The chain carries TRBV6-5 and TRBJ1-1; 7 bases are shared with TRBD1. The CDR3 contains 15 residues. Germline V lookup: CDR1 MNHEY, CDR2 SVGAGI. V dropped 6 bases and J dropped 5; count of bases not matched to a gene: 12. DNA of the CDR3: TGTGCCAGCAGAGATGCGGGACAGCGTAGGACTGAAGCTTTCTTT. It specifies CASRDAGQRRTEAFF.

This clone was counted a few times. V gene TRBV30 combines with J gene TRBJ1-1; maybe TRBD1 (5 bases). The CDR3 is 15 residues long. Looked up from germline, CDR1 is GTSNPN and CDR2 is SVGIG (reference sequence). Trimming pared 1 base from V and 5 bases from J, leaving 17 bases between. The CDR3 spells CAWSAGHSLGTEAFF. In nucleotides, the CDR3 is TGTGCCTGGAGTGCCGGACATTCCCTCGGGACTGAAGCTTTCTTT.

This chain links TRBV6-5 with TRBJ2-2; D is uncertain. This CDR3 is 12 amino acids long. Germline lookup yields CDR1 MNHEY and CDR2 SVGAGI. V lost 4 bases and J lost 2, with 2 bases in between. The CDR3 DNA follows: TGTGCCAGCAGTTTAAACACCGGGGAGCTGTTTTTT. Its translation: CASSLNTGELFF.

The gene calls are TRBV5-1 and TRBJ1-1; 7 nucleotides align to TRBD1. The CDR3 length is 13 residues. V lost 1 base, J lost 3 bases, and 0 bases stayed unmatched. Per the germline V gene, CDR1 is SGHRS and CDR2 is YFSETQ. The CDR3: CASSLTGDTEAFF. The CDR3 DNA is TGCGCCAGCAGCTTGACAGGGGACACTGAAGCTTTCTTT.

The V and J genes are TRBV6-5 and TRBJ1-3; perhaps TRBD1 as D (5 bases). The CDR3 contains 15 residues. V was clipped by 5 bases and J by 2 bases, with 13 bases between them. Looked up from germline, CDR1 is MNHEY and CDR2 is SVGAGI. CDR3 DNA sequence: TGTGCCAGCAGTCTACGTCAGGGTGCTGGAAACACCATATATTTT. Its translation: CASSLRQGAGNTIYF.

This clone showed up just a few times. The CDR3 loop is CASSMWASTDTQYF. CDR3 in DNA: TGTGCCAGCAGCATGTGGGCTAGCACAGATACGCAGTATTTT. This sequence joins TRBV11-2 and TRBJ2-3, with D unclear. Germline CDR1 is SGHAT and CDR2 is FQNNGV. CDR3 length: 14 residues. Trimming left V 5 bases short and J 0 bases short, with 9 bases between. The full variable domain, its missing parts supplied by reference TRBV11-2 and TRBJ2-3, is EAGVAQSPRYKIIEKRQSVAFWCNPISGHATLYWYQQILGQGPKLLIQFQNNGVVDDSQLPKDRFSAERLKGVDSTLKIQPAKLEDSAVYLCASSMWASTDTQYFGPGTRLTVL.

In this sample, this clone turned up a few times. The CDR3 DNA reads as TGTGCCAGCAGCGGATTACCGGACACAAGGGCCTACGAGCAGTACTTC. Translation gives CASSGLPDTRAYEQYF. The chain has TRBV7-9 and TRBJ2-7; a weak D match, TRBD1 (5 bases). V gave up 5 bases and J gave up 2 bases, with 19 bases separating them. The CDR3 runs 16 residues. Germline lookup yields CDR1 SEHNR and CDR2 FQNEAQ (reference sequence). Drawing the rest from reference TRBV7-9 and TRBJ2-7, the complete variable domain is DTGVSQNPRHKITKRGQNVTFRCDPISEHNRLYWYRQTLGQGPEFLTYFQNEAQLEKSRLLSDRFSAERPKGSFSTLEIQRTEQGDSAMYLCASSGLPDTRAYEQYFGPGTRLTVT.

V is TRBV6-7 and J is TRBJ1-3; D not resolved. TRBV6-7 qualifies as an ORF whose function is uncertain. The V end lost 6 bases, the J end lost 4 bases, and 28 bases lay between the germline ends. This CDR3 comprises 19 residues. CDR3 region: CASSQPYLVPDPPGNTIYF. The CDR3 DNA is TGTGCCAGCAGCCAACCCTACTTAGTCCCTGATCCCCCCGGAAACACCATATATTTT.

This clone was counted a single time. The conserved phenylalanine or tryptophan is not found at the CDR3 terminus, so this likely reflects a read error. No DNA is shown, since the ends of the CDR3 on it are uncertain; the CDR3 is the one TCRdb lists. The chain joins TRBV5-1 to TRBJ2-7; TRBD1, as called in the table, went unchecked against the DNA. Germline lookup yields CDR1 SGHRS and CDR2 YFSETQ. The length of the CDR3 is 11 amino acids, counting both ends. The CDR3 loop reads CASSFFQGYSA.

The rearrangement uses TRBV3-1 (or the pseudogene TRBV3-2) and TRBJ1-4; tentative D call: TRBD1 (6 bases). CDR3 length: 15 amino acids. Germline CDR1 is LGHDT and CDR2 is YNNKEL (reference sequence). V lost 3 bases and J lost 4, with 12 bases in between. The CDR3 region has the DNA TGTGCCAGCAGCCAGGGGGCCCTACTTAATGAAAAACTGTTTTTT. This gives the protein CASSQGALLNEKLFF.